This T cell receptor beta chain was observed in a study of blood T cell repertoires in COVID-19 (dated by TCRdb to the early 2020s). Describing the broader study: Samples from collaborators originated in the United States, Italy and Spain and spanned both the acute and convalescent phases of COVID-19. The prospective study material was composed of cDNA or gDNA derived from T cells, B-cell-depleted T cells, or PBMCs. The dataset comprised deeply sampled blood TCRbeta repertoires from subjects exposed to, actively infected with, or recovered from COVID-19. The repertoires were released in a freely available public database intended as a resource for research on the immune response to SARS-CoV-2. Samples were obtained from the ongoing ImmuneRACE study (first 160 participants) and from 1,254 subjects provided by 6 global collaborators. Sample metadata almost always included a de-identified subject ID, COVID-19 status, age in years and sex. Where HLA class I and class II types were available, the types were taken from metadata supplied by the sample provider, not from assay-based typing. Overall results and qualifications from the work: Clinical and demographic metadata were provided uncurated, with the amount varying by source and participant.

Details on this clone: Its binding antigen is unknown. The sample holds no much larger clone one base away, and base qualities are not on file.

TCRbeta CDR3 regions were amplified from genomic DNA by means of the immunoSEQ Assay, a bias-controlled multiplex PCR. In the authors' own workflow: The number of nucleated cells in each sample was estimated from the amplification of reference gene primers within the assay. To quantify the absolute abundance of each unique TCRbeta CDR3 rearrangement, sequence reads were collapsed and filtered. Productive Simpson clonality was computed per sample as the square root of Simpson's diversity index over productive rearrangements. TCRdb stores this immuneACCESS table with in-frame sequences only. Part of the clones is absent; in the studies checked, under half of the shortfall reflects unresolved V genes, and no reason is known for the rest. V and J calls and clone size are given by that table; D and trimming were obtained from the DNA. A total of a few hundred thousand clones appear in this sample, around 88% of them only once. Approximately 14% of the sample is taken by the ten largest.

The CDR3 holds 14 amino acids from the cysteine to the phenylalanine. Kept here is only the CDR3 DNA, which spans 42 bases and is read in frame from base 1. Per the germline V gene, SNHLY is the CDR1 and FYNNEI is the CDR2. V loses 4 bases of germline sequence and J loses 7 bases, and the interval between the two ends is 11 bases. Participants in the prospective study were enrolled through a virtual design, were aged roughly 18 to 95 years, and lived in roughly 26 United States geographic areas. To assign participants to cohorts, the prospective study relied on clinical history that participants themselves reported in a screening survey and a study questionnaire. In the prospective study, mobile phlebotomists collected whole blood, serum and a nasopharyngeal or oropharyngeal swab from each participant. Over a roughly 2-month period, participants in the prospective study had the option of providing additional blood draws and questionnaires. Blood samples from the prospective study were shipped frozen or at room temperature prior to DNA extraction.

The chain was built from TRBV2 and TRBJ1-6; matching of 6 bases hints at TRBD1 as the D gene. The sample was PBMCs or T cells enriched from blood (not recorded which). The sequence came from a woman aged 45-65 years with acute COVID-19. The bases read TGTGCCAGCAGTGGCGACAGGCGAAATTCACCCCTCCACTTT. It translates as CASSGDRRNSPLHF.